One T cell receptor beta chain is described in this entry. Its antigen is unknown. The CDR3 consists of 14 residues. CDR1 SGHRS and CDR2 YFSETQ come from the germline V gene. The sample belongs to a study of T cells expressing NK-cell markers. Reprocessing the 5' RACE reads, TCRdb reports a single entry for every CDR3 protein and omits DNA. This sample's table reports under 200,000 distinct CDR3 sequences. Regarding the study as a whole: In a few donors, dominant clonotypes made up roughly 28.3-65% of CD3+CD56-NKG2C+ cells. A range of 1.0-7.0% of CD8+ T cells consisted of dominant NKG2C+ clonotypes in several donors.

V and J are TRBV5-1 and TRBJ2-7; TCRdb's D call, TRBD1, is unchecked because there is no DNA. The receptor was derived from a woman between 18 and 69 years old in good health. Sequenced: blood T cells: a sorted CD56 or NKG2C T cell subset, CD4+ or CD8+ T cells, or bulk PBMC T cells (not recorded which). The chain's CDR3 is CASSIGPPSREQYF.